This T cell receptor beta chain was identified in a study of blood T cell repertoires in COVID-19. On the study more broadly: Sites in the United States, Italy and Spain provided acute and convalescent COVID-19 samples.

Authors' processing steps: Estimation of nucleated cell counts was performed using reference gene primer amplification. TCRdb's table, derived via immunoSEQ multiplex PCR, lists solely in-frame clones and lacks some. V and J calls and clone size are those listed in that table; D and trimming were worked out from the DNA. The sample holds 350,000 to 550,000 clones, 70% to 90% seen once. This CDR3 region has 13 residues. The V end was cut by 1 base, the J end by 9 bases, with 10 bases between. Germline V gene lookup returns CDR1 SGHDN and CDR2 FVKESK. Cohorts were determined from participant-reported clinical history.

The origin of this receptor is a young woman with acute COVID-19. V and J are TRBV14 and TRBJ2-1, with D tentatively TRBD2 (6 bases). Sample: PBMCs or T cells enriched from blood (not recorded which). The CDR3 loop is CASSQVGGTEQFF. The CDR3 DNA reads as TGTGCCAGCAGCCAAGTTGGGGGGACTGAGCAGTTCTTC. The full variable domain, rest sourced from reference TRBV14 and TRBJ2-1, is EAGVTQFPSHSVIEKGQTVTLRCDPISGHDNLYWYRRVMGKEIKFLLHFVKESKQDESGMPNNRFLAERTGGTYSTLKVQPAELEDSGVYFCASSQVGGTEQFFGPGTRLTVL.